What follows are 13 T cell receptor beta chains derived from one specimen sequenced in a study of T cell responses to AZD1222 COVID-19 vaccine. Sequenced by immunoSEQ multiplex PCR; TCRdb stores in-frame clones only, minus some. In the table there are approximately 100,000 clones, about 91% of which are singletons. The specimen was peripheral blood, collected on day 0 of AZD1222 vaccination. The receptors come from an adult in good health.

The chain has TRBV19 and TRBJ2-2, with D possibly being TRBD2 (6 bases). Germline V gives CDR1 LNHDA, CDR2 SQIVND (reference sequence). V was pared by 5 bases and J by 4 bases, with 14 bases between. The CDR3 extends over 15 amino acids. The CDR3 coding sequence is TGTGCCAGTAGTCTAGGGACGGGGGTCACCGGGGAGCTGTTTTTT. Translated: CASSLGTGVTGELFF.

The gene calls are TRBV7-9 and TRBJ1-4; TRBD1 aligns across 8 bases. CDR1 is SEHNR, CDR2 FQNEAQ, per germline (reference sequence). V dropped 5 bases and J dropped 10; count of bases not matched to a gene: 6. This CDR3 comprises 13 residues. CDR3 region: CASSRQGLVKLFF. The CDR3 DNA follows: TGTGCCAGCAGCAGACAGGGGTTGGTAAAACTGTTTTTT.

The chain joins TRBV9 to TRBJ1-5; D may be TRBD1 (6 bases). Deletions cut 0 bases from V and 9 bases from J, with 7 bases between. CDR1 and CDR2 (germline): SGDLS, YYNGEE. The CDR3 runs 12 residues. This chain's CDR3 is CASSVVGGPQHF. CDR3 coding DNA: TGTGCCAGCAGCGTAGTAGGGGGGCCCCAGCATTTT.

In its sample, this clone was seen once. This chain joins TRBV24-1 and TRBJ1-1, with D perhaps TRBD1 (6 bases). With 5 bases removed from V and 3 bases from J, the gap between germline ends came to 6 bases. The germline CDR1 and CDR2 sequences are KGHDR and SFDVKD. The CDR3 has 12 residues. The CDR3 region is CATSGGHTEAFF. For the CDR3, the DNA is TGTGCCACCAGTGGGGGGCACACTGAAGCTTTCTTT.

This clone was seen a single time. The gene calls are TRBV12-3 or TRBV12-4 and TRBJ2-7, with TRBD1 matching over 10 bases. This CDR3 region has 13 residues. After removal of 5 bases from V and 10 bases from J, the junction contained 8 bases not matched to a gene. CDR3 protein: CASSMGQGRDQYF. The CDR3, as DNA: TGTGCCAGCAGTATGGGACAGGGGCGGGATCAGTACTTC.

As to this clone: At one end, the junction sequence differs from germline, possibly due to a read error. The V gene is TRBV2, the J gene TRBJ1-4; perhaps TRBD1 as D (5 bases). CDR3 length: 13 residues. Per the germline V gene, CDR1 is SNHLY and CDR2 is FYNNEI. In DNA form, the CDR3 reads TGTGCCGGCAGACAGATCGGCAATGAAAAACTGTTTTTT. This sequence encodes CAGRQIGNEKLFF.

The chain's CDR3 is CASSFTGVTTGEQYF. The CDR3, as DNA: TGTGCCAGCAGTTTTACAGGAGTGACGACAGGCGAGCAGTACTTC. This chain joins TRBV2 and TRBJ2-7; tentatively, D is TRBD1 (6 bases). V was trimmed by 5 bases and J by 6 bases, leaving 20 bases between them. This CDR3 is built from 15 residues. The germline gives CDR1 SNHLY, CDR2 FYNNEI.

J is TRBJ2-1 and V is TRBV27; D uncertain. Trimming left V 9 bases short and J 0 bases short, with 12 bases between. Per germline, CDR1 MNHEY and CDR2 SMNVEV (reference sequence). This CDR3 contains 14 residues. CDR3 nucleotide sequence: TGTGCCAGGCCCCTCGGAGTCTCCTACAATGAGCAGTTCTTC. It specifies CARPLGVSYNEQFF.

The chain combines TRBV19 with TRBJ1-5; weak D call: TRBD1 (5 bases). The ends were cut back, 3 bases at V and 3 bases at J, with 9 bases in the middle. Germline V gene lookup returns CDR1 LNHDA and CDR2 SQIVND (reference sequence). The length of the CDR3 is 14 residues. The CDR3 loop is CASSMRDDNQPQHF. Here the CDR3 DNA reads TGTGCCAGTAGTATGAGGGACGACAATCAGCCCCAGCATTTT.

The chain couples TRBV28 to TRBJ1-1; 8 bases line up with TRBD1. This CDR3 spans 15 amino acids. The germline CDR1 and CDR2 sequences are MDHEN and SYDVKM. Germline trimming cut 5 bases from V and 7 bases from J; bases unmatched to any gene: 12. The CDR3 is CASSQALDRVGEAFF. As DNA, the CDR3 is TGTGCCAGCAGTCAAGCCCTGGACAGGGTGGGTGAAGCTTTCTTT.

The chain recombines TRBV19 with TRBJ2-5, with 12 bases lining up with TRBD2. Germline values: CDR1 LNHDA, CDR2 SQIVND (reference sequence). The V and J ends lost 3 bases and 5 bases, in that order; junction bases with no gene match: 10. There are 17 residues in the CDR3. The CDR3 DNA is TGTGCCAGTAGTATTTCTGGGAGACTAGCGGGAGTCGAGACCCAGTACTTC. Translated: CASSISGRLAGVETQYF.

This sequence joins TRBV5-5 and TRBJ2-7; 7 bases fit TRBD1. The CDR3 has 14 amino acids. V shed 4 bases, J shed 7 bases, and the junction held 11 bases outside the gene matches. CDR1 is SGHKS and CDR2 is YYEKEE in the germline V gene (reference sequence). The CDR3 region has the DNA TGTGCCAGCAGCCTCTCGACAGGGATTAGGGAGCAGTACTTC. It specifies CASSLSTGIREQYF.

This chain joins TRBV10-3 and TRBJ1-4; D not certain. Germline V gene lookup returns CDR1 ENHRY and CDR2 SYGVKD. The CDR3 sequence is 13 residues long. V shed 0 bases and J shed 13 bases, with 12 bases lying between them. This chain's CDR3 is CAISESYGDTLFF. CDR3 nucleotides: TGTGCCATCAGTGAGTCGTACGGGGATACACTGTTTTTT.